These 13 T cell receptor beta chains were sequenced from one sample in a study of long-term antiretroviral therapy in people with HIV. Sequencing relied on immunoSEQ assay v3.0, run at survey level. The data were produced by immunoSEQ multiplex PCR, yet TCRdb's version contains in-frame clones alone and is incomplete. The repertoire includes about 22,000 clones, 70% to 80% of them detected once, and about a tenth sits in the top ten. This sample comprised unsorted PBMCs, obtained 4.1 years after starting antiretroviral therapy. The receptor source for this set is a woman aged 40 to 49 with HIV.

The rearrangement joins TRBV15 to TRBJ1-5; perhaps TRBD1 as D (6 bases). The V gene's germline CDR1 is LNHNV and CDR2 YYDKDF (reference sequence). V shed 3 bases and J shed 2 bases, with 11 bases lying between them. This CDR3 spans 15 amino acids. This CDR3 reads CATSSGGMGNQPQHF. CDR3 DNA sequence: TGTGCCACCAGCAGTGGGGGCATGGGCAATCAGCCCCAGCATTTT. The entire variable domain, with the rest obtained from reference TRBV15 and TRBJ1-5, is as follows: DAMVIQNPRYQVTQFGKPVTLSCSQTLNHNVMYWYQQKSSQAPKLLFHYYDKDFNNEADTPDNFQSRRPNTSFCFLDIRSPGLGDTAMYLCATSSGGMGNQPQHFGDGTRLSIL.

The V and J genes are TRBV7-9 and TRBJ2-1; the match to TRBD2 covers 9 bases. CDR1 and CDR2 (germline): SEHNR, FQNEAQ (reference sequence). V dropped 4 bases and J dropped 7; count of bases not matched to a gene: 14. The CDR3 is 17 residues long. DNA for the CDR3: TGTGCCAGCAGCTCTTGGGTATCTAGCGGGATGAGGAATGAGCAGTTCTTC. This sequence encodes CASSSWVSSGMRNEQFF.

The rearrangement uses TRBV11-2 and TRBJ1-1; no definite D call. The CDR3 spans 15 residues. V lost 5 bases and J 0 bases, leaving 13 bases between the germline ends. Germline V gene sequence: CDR1 SGHAT, CDR2 FQNNGV. The CDR3 spells CASSLNTRMNTEAFF. The CDR3 bases are TGTGCCAGCAGCCTTAATACCCGGATGAACACTGAAGCTTTCTTT.

V gene TRBV5-6 combines with J gene TRBJ2-4; possibly TRBD1 for D (6 bases). The V end lost 2 bases, the J end lost 3 bases, and 9 bases lay between the germline ends. The CDR3 has 14 amino acids. Germline CDR1 and CDR2: SGHDT and YYEEEE. The CDR3 reads CASSLQGYKNIQYF. CDR3 nucleotides: TGTGCCAGCAGCTTACAGGGTTACAAAAACATTCAGTACTTC.

This clone occurred once. This rearrangement joins TRBV18 to TRBJ2-1, with 10 bases fitting TRBD2. CDR3 size: 16 residues. J lost 4 bases, V lost 2 bases, and 5 bases had no gene match. Germline V gives CDR1 KGHSH, CDR2 LQKENI. The CDR3 protein is CASSPSASGGYNEQFF. Written as DNA, the CDR3 is TGTGCCAGCTCACCATCAGCTAGCGGGGGATACAATGAGCAGTTCTTC.

A note on this clone: This specimen includes other DNA sequences encoding the same CDR3. The chain combines TRBV9 with TRBJ2-1; D ambiguous. Germline values: CDR1 SGDLS, CDR2 YYNGEE. This CDR3 comprises 13 residues. Trimming removed 0 bases from V and 7 bases from J, with 8 bases in between. The CDR3 DNA follows: TGTGCCAGCAGCGTAGGACTTGGGAATGAGCAGTTCTTC. Encoded protein: CASSVGLGNEQFF.

The rearrangement joins TRBV11-2 to TRBJ2-3; TRBD2 might be the D (6 bases). Germline V gene sequence: CDR1 SGHAT, CDR2 FQNNGV. Deletions cut 5 bases from V and 1 base from J, with 16 bases between. The CDR3 runs 16 residues. The CDR3, as DNA: TGTGCCAGCAGCGCTTCTAGCGTCCCTCGCACAGATACGCAGTATTTT. Protein: CASSASSVPRTDTQYF.

The chain combines TRBV5-1 with TRBJ1-1; TRBD1 might be the D (5 bases). The CDR3 runs 15 residues. Germline assignment: CDR1 SGHRS and CDR2 YFSETQ. Trimming cost V 1 base and J 6 bases, with 16 bases left between them. CDR3 bases: TGCGCCAGCAGCTTGATGGGGCCCTATAGCTCTGAAGCTTTCTTT. It translates to CASSLMGPYSSEAFF. Based on the CDR3 plus reference TRBV5-1 and TRBJ1-1, the full variable domain is KAGVTQTPRYLIKTRGQQVTLSCSPISGHRSVSWYQQTPGQGLQFLFEYFSETQRNKGNFPGRFSGRQFSNSRSEMNVSTLELGDSALYLCASSLMGPYSSEAFFGQGTRLTVV.

This clone was observed a few times. The V call is TRBV11-2, the J call TRBJ1-6; D uncertain. CDR3 length: 13 residues. Trimming shortened V by 1 base and J by 4 bases, and 2 bases separated the two germline ends. Per the germline V gene, CDR1 is SGHAT and CDR2 is FQNNGV. The CDR3 reads CASSLGYNSPLHF. The CDR3 DNA reads as TGTGCCAGCAGCTTAGGGTATAATTCACCCCTCCACTTT.

This chain uses TRBV9 with TRBJ1-2; 7 bases are a match to TRBD1. Per germline, CDR1 SGDLS and CDR2 YYNGEE. Trimming took 5 bases from V and 1 from J; bases not matched to a gene: 8. The CDR3 extends over 15 amino acids. The chain's CDR3 is CASSLGQDYNYGYTF. The DNA for the CDR3 is TGTGCCAGCAGTCTAGGACAGGATTATAACTATGGCTACACCTTC.

This chain links TRBV13 with TRBJ2-7, with D perhaps given as TRBD1 or TRBD2 (5 bases each). The CDR3 is 15 residues long. With 3 bases removed from V and 4 bases from J, the gap between germline ends came to 16 bases. Germline values: CDR1 PRHDT, CDR2 FYEKMQ (reference sequence). This chain's CDR3 is CASSFRGAALYEQYF. As DNA, the CDR3 is TGTGCCAGCAGCTTTAGGGGAGCGGCGTTGTACGAGCAGTACTTC.

This clone was observed a handful of times. The rearrangement links TRBV30 to TRBJ1-2, with 7 bases aligning to TRBD1. The CDR3 spans 11 residues. The V and J ends lost 5 bases and 5 bases, in that order; junction bases with no gene match: 2. Germline V lookup: CDR1 GTSNPN, CDR2 SVGIG (reference sequence). CDR3 protein: CAWGTAYGYTF. In DNA form, the CDR3 reads TGTGCCTGGGGGACAGCGTATGGCTACACCTTC. The whole variable domain, filled in from reference TRBV30 and TRBJ1-2, reads SQTIHQWPATLVQPVGSPLSLECTVEGTSNPNLYWYRQAAGRGLQLLFYSVGIGQISSEVPQNLSASRPQDRQFILSSKKLLLSDSGFYLCAWGTAYGYTFGSGTRLTVV.

The chain is built from TRBV19 and TRBJ2-7, with 11 bases lining up with TRBD2. The V gene end was trimmed by 5 bases and the J gene end by 1 base; junction bases not matched to a gene: 4. CDR1 LNHDA and CDR2 SQIVND come from the germline V gene (reference sequence). The CDR3 has 15 amino acids. CDR3 nucleotides: TGTGCCAGTAGTGTGACTAGCGGGATTTCCTACGAGCAGTACTTC. It is translated as CASSVTSGISYEQYF.